This T cell receptor (beta chain) was captured by sequencing in a study of cytomegalovirus exposure and HLA in healthy donors. At the level of the study: One earlier analysis, a look at approximately 190 million T cells, found some 100 million unique TCR beta sequences.

This PCR relied on a set of 60 Vbeta primers and 13 Jbeta primers. Assay used: immunoSEQ multiplex PCR; TCRdb lists only in-frame clones, some missing. The sample contains under 150,000 clones, 82% of which appear only once. Losses at the gene ends were 7 bases for V and 3 bases for J; bases not matched to a gene: 2. CDR1 and CDR2 from the germline V gene are SQVTM and ANQGSEA. The CDR3 runs 11 residues. The chain uses TRBV29-1 and TRBJ2-5, with 7 bases that match TRBD1. The sequencing input was PBMCs. The TCR comes from a male donor in good health and CMV-seronegative. The CDR3 nucleotides read TGCAGCGGGGACAGAGAAGAGACCCAGTACTTC. The encoded protein is CSGDREETQYF.